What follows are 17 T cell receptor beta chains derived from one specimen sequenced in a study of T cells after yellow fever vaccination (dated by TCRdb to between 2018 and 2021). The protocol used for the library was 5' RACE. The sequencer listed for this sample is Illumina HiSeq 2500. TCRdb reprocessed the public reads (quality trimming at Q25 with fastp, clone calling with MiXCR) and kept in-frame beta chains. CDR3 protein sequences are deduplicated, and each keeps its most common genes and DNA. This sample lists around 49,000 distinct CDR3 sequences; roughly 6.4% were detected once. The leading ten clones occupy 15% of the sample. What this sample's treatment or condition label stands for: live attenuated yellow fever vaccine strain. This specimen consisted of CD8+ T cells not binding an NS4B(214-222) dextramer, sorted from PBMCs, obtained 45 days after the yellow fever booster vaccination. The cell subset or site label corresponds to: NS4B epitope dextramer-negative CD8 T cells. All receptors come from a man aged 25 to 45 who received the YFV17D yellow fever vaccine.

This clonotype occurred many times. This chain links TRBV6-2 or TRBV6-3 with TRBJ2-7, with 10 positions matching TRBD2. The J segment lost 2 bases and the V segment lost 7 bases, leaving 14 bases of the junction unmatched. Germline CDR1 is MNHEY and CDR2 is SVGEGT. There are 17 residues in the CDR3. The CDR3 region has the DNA TGTGCCAGCACCCTGGAAGTAGCGGGAGGTCGTCCCTACGAGCAGTACTTC. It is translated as CASTLEVAGGRPYEQYF.

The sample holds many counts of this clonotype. In DNA form, the CDR3 reads TGCAGTGGTGGAGGGGATAATCCGGCCCAGTACTTC. This translates into CSGGGDNPAQYF. The chain has TRBV29-1 and TRBJ2-5; possibly TRBD2 for D (6 bases). This CDR3 has 12 residues. CDR1 and CDR2 (germline): SQVTM, ANQGSEA.

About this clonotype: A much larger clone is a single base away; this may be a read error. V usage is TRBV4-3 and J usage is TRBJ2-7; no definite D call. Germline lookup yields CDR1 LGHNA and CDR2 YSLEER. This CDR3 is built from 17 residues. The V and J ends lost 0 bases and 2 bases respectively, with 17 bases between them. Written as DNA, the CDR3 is TGCGCCAGCAGCCAAGAAGATCGGCAGTATCCGACCTACGAGCAGTACTTC. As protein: CASSQEDRQYPTYEQYF.

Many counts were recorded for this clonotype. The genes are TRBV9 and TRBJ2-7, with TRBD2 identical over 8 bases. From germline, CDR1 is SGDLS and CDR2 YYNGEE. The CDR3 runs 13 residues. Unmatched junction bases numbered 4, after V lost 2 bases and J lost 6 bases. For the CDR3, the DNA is TGTGCCAGCAGCGTTAGCGGGGAAGGCGAGCAGTACTTC. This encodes CASSVSGEGEQYF.

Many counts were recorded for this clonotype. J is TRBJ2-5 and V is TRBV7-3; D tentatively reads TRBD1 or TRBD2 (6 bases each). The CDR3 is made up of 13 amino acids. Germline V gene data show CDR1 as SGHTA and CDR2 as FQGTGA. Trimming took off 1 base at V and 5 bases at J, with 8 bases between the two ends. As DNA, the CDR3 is TGTGCCAGCAGCTTAAAGGGGGGCGAGACCCAGTACTTC. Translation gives CASSLKGGETQYF. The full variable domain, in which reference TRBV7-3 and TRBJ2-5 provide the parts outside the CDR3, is GAGVSQTPSNKVTEKGKYVELRCDPISGHTALYWYRQSLGQGPEFLIYFQGTGAADDSGLPNDRFFAVRPEGSVSTLKIQRTERGDSAVYLCASSLKGGETQYFGPGTRLLVL.

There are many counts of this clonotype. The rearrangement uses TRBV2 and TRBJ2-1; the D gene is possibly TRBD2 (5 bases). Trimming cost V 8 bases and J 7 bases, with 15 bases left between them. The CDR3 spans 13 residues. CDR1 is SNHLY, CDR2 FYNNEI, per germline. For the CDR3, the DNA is TGTGCCAGCGGGCAGACCGGGATTAATGAGCAGTTCTTC. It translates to CASGQTGINEQFF.

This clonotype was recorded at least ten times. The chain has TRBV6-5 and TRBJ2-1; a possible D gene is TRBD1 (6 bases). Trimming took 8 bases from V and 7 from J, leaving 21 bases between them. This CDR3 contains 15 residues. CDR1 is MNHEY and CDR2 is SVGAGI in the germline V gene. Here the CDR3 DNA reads TGTGCCAGCCAACAGGGCGGCGGGCGGCAGAATGAGCAGTTCTTC. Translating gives CASQQGGGRQNEQFF.

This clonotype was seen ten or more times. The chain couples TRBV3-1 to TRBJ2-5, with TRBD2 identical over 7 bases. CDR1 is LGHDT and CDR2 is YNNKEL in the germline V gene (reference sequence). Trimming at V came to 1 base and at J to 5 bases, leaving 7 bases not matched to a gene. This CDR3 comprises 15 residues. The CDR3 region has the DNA TGTGCCAGCAGCCAAGTCGGGCGGGAGCGGGAGACCCAGTACTTC. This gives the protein CASSQVGRERETQYF.

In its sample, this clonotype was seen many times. CDR3: CASSQGGLTRWETQYF. CDR3 nucleotides: TGTGCCAGCAGCCAAGGTGGACTAACTCGATGGGAGACCCAGTACTTC. The V gene is TRBV14, the J gene TRBJ2-5, with a possible D match to TRBD2 (6 bases). Per the germline V gene, CDR1 is SGHDN and CDR2 is FVKESK. V was clipped by 1 base and J by 5 bases, with 17 bases between them. The CDR3 is 16 residues long. Looking up the rest from reference TRBV14 and TRBJ2-5 gives the full variable domain: EAGVTQFPSHSVIEKGQTVTLRCDPISGHDNLYWYRRVMGKEIKFLLHFVKESKQDESGMPNNRFLAERTGGTYSTLKVQPAELEDSGVYFCASSQGGLTRWETQYFGPGTRLLVL.

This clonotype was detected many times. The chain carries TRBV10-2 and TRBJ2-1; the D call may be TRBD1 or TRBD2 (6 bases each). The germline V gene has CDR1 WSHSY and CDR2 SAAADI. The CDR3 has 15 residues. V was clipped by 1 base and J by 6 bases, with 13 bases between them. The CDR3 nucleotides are TGCGCCAGCAGTGAGTGGGGGGCGAATGGCAATGAGCAGTTCTTC. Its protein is CASSEWGANGNEQFF.

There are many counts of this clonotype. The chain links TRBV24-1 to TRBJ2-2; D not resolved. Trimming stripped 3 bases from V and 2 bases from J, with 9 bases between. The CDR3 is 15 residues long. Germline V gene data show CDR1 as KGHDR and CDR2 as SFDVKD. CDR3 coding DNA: TGTGCCACCAGTGATCACACAAGAAACACCGGGGAGCTGTTTTTT. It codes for CATSDHTRNTGELFF.

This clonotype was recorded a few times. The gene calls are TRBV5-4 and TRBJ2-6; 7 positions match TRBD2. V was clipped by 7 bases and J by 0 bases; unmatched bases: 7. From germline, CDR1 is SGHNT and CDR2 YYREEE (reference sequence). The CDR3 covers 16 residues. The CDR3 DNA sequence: TGTGCCAGCTTCACTTCGGGGGGCTCTGGGGCCAACGTCCTGACTTTC. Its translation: CASFTSGGSGANVLTF.

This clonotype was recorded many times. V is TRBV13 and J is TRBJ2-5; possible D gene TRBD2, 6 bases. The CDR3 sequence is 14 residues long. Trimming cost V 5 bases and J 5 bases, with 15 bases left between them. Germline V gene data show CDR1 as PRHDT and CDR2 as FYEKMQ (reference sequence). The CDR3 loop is CASSPGELRETQYF. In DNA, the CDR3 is TGTGCCAGCAGCCCGGGAGAACTAAGGGAGACCCAGTACTTC.

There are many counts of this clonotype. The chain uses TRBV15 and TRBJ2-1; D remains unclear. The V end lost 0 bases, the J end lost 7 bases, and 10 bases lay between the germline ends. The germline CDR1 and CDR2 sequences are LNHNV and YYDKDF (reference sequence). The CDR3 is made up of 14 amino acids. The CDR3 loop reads CATSRDIMLNEQFF. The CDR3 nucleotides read TGTGCCACCAGCAGAGATATTATGCTGAATGAGCAGTTCTTC.

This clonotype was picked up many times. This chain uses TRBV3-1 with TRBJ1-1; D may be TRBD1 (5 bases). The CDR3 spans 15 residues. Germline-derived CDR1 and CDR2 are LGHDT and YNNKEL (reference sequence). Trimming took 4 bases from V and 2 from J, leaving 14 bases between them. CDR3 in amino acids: CASSRPDSGNTEAFF. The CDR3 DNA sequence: TGTGCCAGCAGCCGCCCCGACAGCGGAAACACTGAAGCTTTCTTT. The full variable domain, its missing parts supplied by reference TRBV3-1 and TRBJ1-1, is DTAVSQTPKYLVTQMGNDKSIKCEQNLGHDTMYWYKQDSKKFLKIMFSYNNKELIINETVPNRFSPKSPDKAHLNLHINSLELGDSAVYFCASSRPDSGNTEAFFGQGTRLTVV.

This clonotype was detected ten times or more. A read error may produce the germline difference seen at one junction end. The CDR3 nucleotides read TGCGCCAGCAGCTTAGCGGGAGGGCGCCAAGCGACCCAGTACTTC. This gives the protein CASSLAGGRQATQYF. The rearrangement joins TRBV10-2 to TRBJ2-5; 11 bases agree with TRBD2. From germline, CDR1 is WSHSY and CDR2 SAAADI. CDR3 length: 15 residues.

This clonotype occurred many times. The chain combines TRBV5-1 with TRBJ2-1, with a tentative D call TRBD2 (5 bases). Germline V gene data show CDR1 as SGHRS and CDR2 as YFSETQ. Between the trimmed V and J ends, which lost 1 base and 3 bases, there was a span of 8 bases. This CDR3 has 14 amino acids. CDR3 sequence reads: CASSLLADYNEQFF. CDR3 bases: TGCGCCAGCAGCTTGCTAGCAGACTACAATGAGCAGTTCTTC.